This T cell receptor beta chain is from a study of vaccination and CD4 T cells after COVID-19. The ends lost 5 bases at V and 1 base at J; junction bases unmatched: 5. The germline V gene encodes CDR1 SGHTA and CDR2 FQGNSA. This CDR3 has 15 amino acids. As regards this clonotype: Its specificity is not known.

Treatment described: approximately nine-day PBMC culture with coronavirus spike peptide pools or control peptides (ViraFEST assay). Cultured CD4+ T cells had their DNA profiled by the Oncomine TCR Beta short-read assay. TCRdb processed the PCR reads anew with MiXCR; each CDR3 protein has one entry. The sample consists of around 4,100 distinct CDR3 sequences, around 40% of them appearing once. What was sequenced was CD4+ T cells from blood, cultured in vitro. This receptor was obtained from a human donor who had recovered from COVID-19. This sequence joins TRBV7-2 and TRBJ2-5; TRBD2 aligns across 9 bases. The CDR3 DNA reads TGTGCCAGCAGCCGGCGGGGGGGGACCCAAGAGACCCAGTACTTC. Residues: CASSRRGGTQETQYF.